The subject of this entry is one T cell receptor beta chain. Its target is unknown. A junction boundary mismatches the germline segment, possibly from a read error. Per-sample PBMC isolation yielded at least 6.5 million cells. Together with a sample-barcoded 5' primer, a J-beta primer mix was included in a second PCR lasting 7 to 11 cycles. TCRdb re-called the 5' RACE reads with MiXCR, one entry per CDR3 protein. The sample holds 790,000 or so distinct CDR3 sequences, roughly three fifths seen once. These data are taken from a study of blood T cells in healthy people across ages. The study, taken as a whole, reports: TCR beta diversity correlated strongly with naive T cell percentage. A roughly linear age-dependent decrease characterized TCR beta diversity per million T cells.

Sequenced: blood. The receptor was isolated from a man in his forties or fifties in good health.

In DNA, the CDR3 is TGTGCCAGCAGCTTGGCCGGGACAGCTAGCTCCTACGAGCGGTACTTC. Its protein is CASSLAGTASSYERYF. The rearrangement uses TRBV7-6 and TRBJ2-7; TRBD1 aligns across 7 bases. CDR1 is SGHVS and CDR2 is FNYEAQ in the germline V gene. The CDR3 is 16 residues long.